One sample yielded the 4 T cell receptor beta chains listed below, sequenced in a study of spatial heterogeneity in lung cancer. Study-wide results and limits: Expanded alpha and beta TCR counts within tumors tracked tumor mutation counts.

Time point of the sample: sample taken at primary tumor resection. The antigens for these receptors are not known. Each CDR3 protein is one row after TCRdb ran MiXCR on the 5' RACE reads. The sample yields 7,500 to 10,000 distinct CDR3 sequences, roughly 50% seen once. The sequenced sample was lung tumor tissue, obtained at surgery. The receptor set was obtained from a female donor with early-stage non-small cell lung cancer.

This clonotype was seen a handful of times. V is TRBV19 and J is TRBJ2-1, with D possibly TRBD2 on 6 matching bases. CDR1 and CDR2 (germline): LNHDA, SQIVND (reference sequence). V was trimmed by 8 bases and J by 5 bases, leaving 16 bases between them. This CDR3 has 14 amino acids. The CDR3, as DNA: TGTGCCAGTTCCCTCCGGGGGTATCACAATGAGCAGTTCTTC. It codes for CASSLRGYHNEQFF. Based on the CDR3 plus reference TRBV19 and TRBJ2-1, the full variable domain is DGGITQSPKYLFRKEGQNVTLSCEQNLNHDAMYWYRQDPGQGLRLIYYSQIVNDFQKGDIAEGYSVSREKKESFPLTVTSAQKNPTAFYLCASSLRGYHNEQFFGPGTRLTVL.

The chain has TRBV4-2 and TRBJ1-1; possible D gene TRBD1, 5 bases. The CDR3 is 15 amino acids. The V gene lost 4 bases and the J gene lost 4 bases, with 16 bases spanning the gap. Germline V gene data show CDR1 as LGHNA and CDR2 as YNFKEQ. The CDR3 loop is CASSPKTAYGTEAFF. CDR3 nucleotides: TGTGCCAGCAGCCCGAAGACAGCTTATGGCACTGAAGCTTTCTTT.

Comments on this clonotype: The junction does not match germline at one end; this may be a read error. V is TRBV5-1 and J is TRBJ1-1, with D unclear. CDR3 size: 12 residues. Looked up from germline, CDR1 is SGHRS and CDR2 is YFSETQ. The CDR3 sequence is CVSSASESEAFF. As DNA, the CDR3 is TGCGTCAGCAGCGCTTCAGAGTCTGAAGCTTTCTTT.

The chain links TRBV7-8 to TRBJ1-1; D is ambiguous. The length of the CDR3 is 13 residues. The ends were cut back, 5 bases at V and 0 bases at J, with 7 bases in the middle. Germline CDR1 and CDR2: SGHVS and FQNEAQ. The CDR3 sequence: CASSTRLNTEAFF. CDR3 in DNA: TGTGCCAGCAGCACCCGTTTGAACACTGAAGCTTTCTTT.